This T cell receptor (beta chain) was sequenced for a study of regulatory T cells in long-lasting Graves disease. Points from the study as a whole: Having only a small sample size may have limited accuracy. Persistent Graves' patients showed a TCR diversity that was lower than that of newly diagnosed ones. Preferential use of TRBV28, TRBJ1-2 and TRBJ2-5 was seen in persistent disease.

Time point described: newly diagnosed GD, antithyroid drugs for less than 3 months. PBMC RNA was the source of the TCR library. The collection involved drawing roughly 10 milliliters of peripheral blood into EDTA tubes. Building of the TCR beta libraries involved iRepertoire HTBI primers and Arm-PCR of CDR3 regions. Via MiXCR, TCRdb re-called the multiplex PCR reads, giving one row per CDR3 protein. The repertoire holds around 400,000 distinct CDR3 sequences, about 14% seen once, with approximately 21% in the top ten. This clonotype was seen more than once but under ten times. Antigen: not known. Trimming took 4 bases from V and 5 from J, leaving 13 bases between them. From germline, CDR1 is MGHDK and CDR2 SYGVNS. The CDR3 has 14 amino acids.

The source material was peripheral blood mononuclear cells (PBMCs), sampled at new diagnosis, from a patient treated with antithyroid drugs. The rearrangement links TRBV25-1 to TRBJ2-3; the D gene is possibly TRBD1 (5 bases). The sequence came from a female donor with Graves disease. CDR3 nucleotide sequence: TGTGCCAGCAGTGCCCTAGGGGAAGGAGATACGCAGTATTTT. Amino acid sequence: CASSALGEGDTQYF.